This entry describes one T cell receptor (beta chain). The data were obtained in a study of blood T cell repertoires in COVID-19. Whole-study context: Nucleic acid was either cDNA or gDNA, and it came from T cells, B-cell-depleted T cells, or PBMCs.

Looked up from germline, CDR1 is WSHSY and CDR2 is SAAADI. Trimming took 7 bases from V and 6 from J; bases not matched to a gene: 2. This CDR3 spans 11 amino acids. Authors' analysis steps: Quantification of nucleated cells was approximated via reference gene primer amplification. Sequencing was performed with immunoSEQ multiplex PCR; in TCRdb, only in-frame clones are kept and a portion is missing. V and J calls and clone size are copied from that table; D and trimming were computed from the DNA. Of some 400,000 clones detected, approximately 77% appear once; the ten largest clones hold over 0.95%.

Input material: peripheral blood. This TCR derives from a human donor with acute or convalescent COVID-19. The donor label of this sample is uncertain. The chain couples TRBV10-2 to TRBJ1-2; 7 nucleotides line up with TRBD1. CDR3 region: CASTRGHGYTF. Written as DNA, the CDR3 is TGCGCCAGCACGAGGGGGCATGGCTACACCTTC.